This T cell receptor beta chain was sequenced during a study of response to subunit inactivated influenza vaccine. Study-level points and caveats: Authors suggested each seasonal flu vaccination may recruit only limited numbers of new T cells.

This clonotype was recorded many times. Its antigen is not identified. The V and J ends lost 6 bases and 14 bases respectively, with 18 bases between them. This CDR3 comprises 12 residues. Germline-derived CDR1 and CDR2 are SGHTA and FQGNSA. TCRdb re-called the RT-PCR reads through MiXCR, storing one row per CDR3 protein. The table records about 500,000 distinct CDR3 sequences, 10% to 15% of them present only once. This material consisted of PBMCs from blood, taken roughly 47 days after vaccination. This receptor was obtained from a man aged 45-65 years who received an inactivated influenza vaccine. The chain employs TRBV7-2 and TRBJ2-3; D is unclear. The CDR3 DNA reads TGTGCCAGCAGTTTTCCGGGCAAAAAGGGGTATTTT. It is translated as CASSFPGKKGYF.